The 10 T cell receptor beta chains below come from one sample, sequenced in a study of T cell repertoires in cytomegalovirus infection. No antigen has been assigned to these receptors. In TCRdb, the reads were re-called with MiXCR into one record per CDR3 protein. The sample carries around 430,000 distinct CDR3 sequences, roughly 42% recorded once. The sample was cultured PBMCs, taken from culture after CMV antigen stimulation. The receptors stem from a human donor in good health (CMV status not recorded). Some clones in this sample may be carry-over from other donors' samples.

The genes are TRBV15 and TRBJ1-2, with D tentatively TRBD1 (5 bases). CDR3 length: 13 residues. Deletions cut 6 bases from V and 1 base from J, with 9 bases between. Germline V gene data show CDR1 as LNHNV and CDR2 as YYDKDF (reference sequence). The CDR3 region has the DNA TGTGCCACCAGGGCAGGGCTTAACTATGGCTACACCTTC. The encoded protein is CATRAGLNYGYTF.

The chain recombines TRBV12-3 or TRBV12-4 with TRBJ2-3, with 7 nucleotides matching TRBD2. V lost 8 bases, J lost 5 bases, and 4 bases stayed unmatched. The CDR3 consists of 12 residues. CDR3 nucleotides: TGTGCCAGCGGGGGGGTTGAAGATACGCAGTATTTT. This translates into CASGGVEDTQYF.

The V and J genes are TRBV19 and TRBJ1-1; TRBD1 matches at 8 bases. V gave up 4 bases and J gave up 6 bases; unmatched junction bases: 10. This CDR3 is built from 15 residues. CDR1 is LNHDA, CDR2 SQIVND, per germline (reference sequence). CDR3 DNA sequence: TGTGCCAGTAGTACCGTGGGGCAGGGGGCCTCTGAAGCTTTCTTT. This encodes CASSTVGQGASEAFF.

V gene TRBV4-3 combines with J gene TRBJ1-2, with D perhaps matching TRBD1 (5 bases). CDR3 size: 15 residues. The ends were cut back, 1 base at V and 4 bases at J, with 13 bases in the middle. The germline V gene has CDR1 LGHNA and CDR2 YSLEER. The CDR3 is CASSQVGTASYGYTF. In DNA form, the CDR3 reads TGCGCCAGCAGCCAAGTTGGGACGGCCTCCTATGGCTACACCTTC.

This sequence joins TRBV28 and TRBJ1-2; 7 nucleotides align to TRBD1. The CDR3 runs 18 residues. V lost 5 bases and J lost 0; bases outside the gene matches: 15. The germline V gene encodes CDR1 MDHEN and CDR2 SYDVKM. CDR3 nucleotide sequence: TGTGCCAGCAGTCCTAATGGACAGGAACTCTGGCCTAACTATGGCTACACCTTC. It codes for CASSPNGQELWPNYGYTF.

The V and J genes are TRBV11-2 and TRBJ1-3, with D unclear. The germline gives CDR1 SGHAT, CDR2 FQNNGV. The CDR3 runs to 16 residues. Trimming shortened V by 0 bases and J by 5 bases, and 14 bases separated the two germline ends. Here the CDR3 reads CASSLDPRGRRNTIYF. CDR3 in DNA: TGTGCCAGCAGCTTAGATCCCCGAGGGAGGCGAAACACCATATATTTT.

This clonotype has a count of ten or more. The genes are TRBV7-2 and TRBJ2-5; D gene ambiguous. V shed 4 bases and J shed 4 bases, with 13 bases lying between them. The germline gives CDR1 SGHTA, CDR2 FQGNSA. The CDR3 has 14 residues. The DNA for the CDR3 is TGTGCCAGCAGCTCGCCTACAAACGCAGAGACCCAGTACTTC. Protein: CASSSPTNAETQYF.

V is TRBV4-3 and J is TRBJ2-2, with 8 bases that match TRBD2. V lost 3 bases to trimming and J lost 5 bases; unmatched junction nucleotides: 14. This CDR3 comprises 18 residues. Germline V gene data show CDR1 as LGHNA and CDR2 as YSLEER. CDR3 residues: CASSHGEISGRRTGELFF. The CDR3 coding sequence is TGCGCCAGCAGCCATGGCGAAATAAGCGGGAGAAGGACCGGGGAGCTGTTTTTT.

This chain connects TRBV6-1 to TRBJ2-3; 8 bases match TRBD1. V was clipped by 8 bases and J by 5 bases; unmatched bases: 27. Germline CDR1 MNHNS, CDR2 SASEGT. The CDR3 runs 20 residues. The CDR3 DNA is TGTGCCAGCGGTAACTTTTATCTCCCTGGCGGGACAGGTACCGAAGATACGCAGTATTTT. This translates into CASGNFYLPGGTGTEDTQYF.

This clonotype appeared many times. J is TRBJ2-1 and V is TRBV7-2, with D possibly being TRBD1 or TRBD2 (6 bases each). Per the germline V gene, CDR1 is SGHTA and CDR2 is FQGNSA. Trimming removed 0 bases from V and 8 bases from J, with 14 bases in between. This CDR3 is built from 15 residues. The CDR3 coding sequence is TGTGCCAGCAGCTTAGCGGGGGGCCCTTTCCATGAGCAGTTCTTC. It specifies CASSLAGGPFHEQFF.